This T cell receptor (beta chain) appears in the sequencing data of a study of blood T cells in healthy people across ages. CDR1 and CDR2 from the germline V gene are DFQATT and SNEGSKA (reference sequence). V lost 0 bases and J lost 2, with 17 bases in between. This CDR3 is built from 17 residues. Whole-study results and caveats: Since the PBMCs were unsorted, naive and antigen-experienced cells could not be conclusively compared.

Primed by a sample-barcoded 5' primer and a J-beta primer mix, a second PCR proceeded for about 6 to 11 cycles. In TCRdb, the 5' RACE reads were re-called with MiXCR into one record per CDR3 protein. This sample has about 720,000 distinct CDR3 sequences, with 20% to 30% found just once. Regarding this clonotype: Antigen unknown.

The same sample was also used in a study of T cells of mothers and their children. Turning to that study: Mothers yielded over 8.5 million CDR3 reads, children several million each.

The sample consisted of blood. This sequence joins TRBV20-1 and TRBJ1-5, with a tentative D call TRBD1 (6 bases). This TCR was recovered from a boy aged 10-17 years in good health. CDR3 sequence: CSARDGLSGDGNQPQHF. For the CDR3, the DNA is TGCAGTGCTAGAGATGGCCTTTCAGGGGATGGCAATCAGCCCCAGCATTTT.